Presented here are 29 T cell receptor beta chains from one specimen sequenced in a study of spatial heterogeneity in lung cancer. The time point here: blood at routine non-recurrence follow-up after resection. TCRdb analysed the 5' RACE reads with MiXCR anew, one entry per CDR3 protein. This sample has more than 15,000 distinct CDR3 sequences, with roughly 6.3% found just once. The material sequenced was PBMCs, taken at follow-up. The receptor set was obtained from a male donor with early-stage non-small cell lung cancer.

This clonotype appeared many times. V gene TRBV30 combines with J gene TRBJ2-1; 8 bases are a match to TRBD2. Germline V gives CDR1 GTSNPN, CDR2 SVGIG (reference sequence). CDR3 length: 13 residues. V was pared by 8 bases and J by 2 bases, with 5 bases of the junction left unmatched. The CDR3 region is CATTSEAYNEQFF. The CDR3, as DNA: TGTGCCACGACTAGCGAAGCCTACAATGAGCAGTTCTTC.

This clonotype was detected many times. The CDR3 nucleotides are TGCAGTGCTAATTTAGCGGGAGCCCGCAATGAGCAGTTCTTC. It yields the protein CSANLAGARNEQFF. The V call is TRBV20-1, the J call TRBJ2-1; 9 nucleotides match TRBD2. The CDR3 has 14 amino acids. CDR1 is DFQATT and CDR2 is SNEGSKA in the germline V gene (reference sequence). J gave up 6 bases and V 4 bases, and 7 bases lay outside the gene matches.

This clonotype was seen repeatedly, ten times or more. The chain links TRBV5-1 to TRBJ1-4; D may be TRBD1 (5 bases). CDR1 SGHRS and CDR2 YFSETQ come from the germline V gene. V was pared by 4 bases and J by 3 bases, with 13 bases between. This CDR3 has 15 amino acids. The CDR3 loop reads CASSGGYGPNEKLFF. The CDR3 DNA follows: TGCGCCAGCAGCGGGGGGTACGGACCTAATGAAAAACTGTTTTTT. Filled out from reference TRBV5-1 and TRBJ1-4, the complete variable domain reads KAGVTQTPRYLIKTRGQQVTLSCSPISGHRSVSWYQQTPGQGLQFLFEYFSETQRNKGNFPGRFSGRQFSNSRSEMNVSTLELGDSALYLCASSGGYGPNEKLFFGSGTQLSVL.

By proportion, this clonotype is large. The chain is built from TRBV20-1 and TRBJ1-2; D possibly corresponds to TRBD1 (5 bases). Deletions cut 6 bases from V and 5 bases from J, with 28 bases between. The CDR3 loop spans 17 amino acids. Germline V CDR1 and CDR2: DFQATT, SNEGSKA (reference sequence). The CDR3 nucleotides read TGCAGTGCCGCGGACACATCACGGGGCCGACTGGATTATGGCTACACCTTC. As protein: CSAADTSRGRLDYGYTF.

This clonotype was seen ten or more times. The chain links TRBV28 to TRBJ2-7; 7 bases are shared with TRBD1. CDR1 MDHEN and CDR2 SYDVKM come from the germline V gene. The CDR3 covers 15 residues. The junction had 5 bases not matched to a gene; V was cut back by 3 bases and J by 0 bases. CDR3 residues: CASSLFRGSSYEQYF. As DNA, the CDR3 is TGTGCCAGCAGTTTGTTCAGGGGGAGCTCCTACGAGCAGTACTTC.

This clonotype was seen at least ten times. This chain uses TRBV7-2 with TRBJ2-3, with a weak D call TRBD2 (5 bases). Germline V gives CDR1 SGHTA, CDR2 FQGNSA. The CDR3 has 16 amino acids. The V and J ends lost 3 bases and 5 bases respectively, with 18 bases between them. CDR3 region: CASSFVSSFRGDTQYF. The DNA for the CDR3 is TGTGCCAGCAGCTTTGTCTCTAGCTTCCGAGGAGATACGCAGTATTTT.

The V call is TRBV7-6, the J call TRBJ2-7; D is ambiguous. From germline, CDR1 is SGHVS and CDR2 FNYEAQ. The V and J ends lost 6 bases and 3 bases respectively, with 12 bases between them. The CDR3 is made up of 13 amino acids. CDR3 nucleotide sequence: TGTGCCAGCAGTTCCGGACCCAACTACGAGCAGTACTTC. Its translation: CASSSGPNYEQYF.

This clonotype showed up many times. The chain has TRBV20-1 and TRBJ2-7, with D unclear. This CDR3 spans 14 amino acids. Germline V gene lookup returns CDR1 DFQATT and CDR2 SNEGSKA (reference sequence). V was trimmed by 0 bases and J by 2 bases, leaving 11 bases between them. CDR3 sequence (DNA): TGCAGTGCTAGAGAGACCCCTCGGCCCTACGAGCAGTACTTC. Amino acid sequence: CSARETPRPYEQYF.

By its share, this clonotype is medium-sized. This chain uses TRBV4-3 with TRBJ2-7, with 12 bases aligning to TRBD1. The V and J ends lost 4 bases and 5 bases, in that order; junction bases with no gene match: 6. CDR3 length: 15 residues. Germline V lookup: CDR1 LGHNA, CDR2 YSLEER. The CDR3 bases are TGCGCCAGCAGCCCCCGGGGACAGGGGGCCGACGAGCAGTACTTC. It encodes CASSPRGQGADEQYF.

This clonotype showed up many times. This chain uses TRBV11-1 with TRBJ2-1; 10 nucleotides agree with TRBD2. V was pared by 6 bases and J by 2 bases, with 7 bases of the junction left unmatched. The germline V gene encodes CDR1 SGHAT and CDR2 FQDESV (reference sequence). The CDR3 has 16 amino acids. The CDR3 loop reads CASSLKREGPYNEQFF. The CDR3, as DNA: TGTGCCAGCAGTCTTAAGCGGGAGGGCCCCTACAATGAGCAGTTCTTC. The full variable domain, its missing parts supplied by reference TRBV11-1 and TRBJ2-1, is EAEVAQSPRYKITEKSQAVAFWCDPISGHATLYWYRQILGQGPELLVQFQDESVVDDSQLPKDRFSAERLKGVDSTLKIQPAELGDSAMYLCASSLKREGPYNEQFFGPGTRLTVL.

In this sample, this clonotype turned up many times. The chain is built from TRBV6-5 and TRBJ2-7; 8 bases are a match to TRBD1. V shed 3 bases, J shed 3 bases, and the junction held 4 bases outside the gene matches. The CDR3 contains 14 residues. Germline V lookup: CDR1 MNHEY, CDR2 SVGAGI. This CDR3 reads CASSYSTGGYEQYF. The CDR3 nucleotides read TGTGCCAGCAGTTATTCCACAGGGGGCTACGAGCAGTACTTC.

This clonotype was observed many times. V is TRBV7-9 and J is TRBJ2-6; 7 nucleotides line up with TRBD1. From germline, CDR1 is SEHNR and CDR2 FQNEAQ (reference sequence). The CDR3 spans 18 residues. The V and J ends lost 6 bases and 0 bases, in that order; junction bases with no gene match: 11. CDR3 coding DNA: TGTGCCAGCAGTCGCTACAGGGGCCGCACCTCTGGGGCCAACGTCCTGACTTTC. This translates into CASSRYRGRTSGANVLTF.

This clonotype was seen at least ten times. V usage is TRBV7-2 and J usage is TRBJ2-7; perhaps TRBD2 as D (7 bases). Trimming shortened V by 6 bases and J by 1 base, and 22 bases separated the two germline ends. The germline V gene encodes CDR1 SGHTA and CDR2 FQGNSA. The CDR3 runs 17 residues. This chain's CDR3 is CASSSLRGAVSSYEQYF. CDR3 in DNA: TGTGCCAGCAGTTCACTTCGGGGGGCCGTTTCATCCTACGAGCAGTACTTC.

This clonotype was seen at least ten times. The chain links TRBV7-2 to TRBJ2-3; no definite D call. This CDR3 has 13 amino acids. CDR1 and CDR2 from the germline V gene are SGHTA and FQGNSA. V was trimmed by 5 bases and J by 2 bases, leaving 8 bases between them. The CDR3: CASSLENTDTQYF. CDR3 DNA: TGTGCCAGCAGCCTCGAGAACACAGATACGCAGTATTTT.

This clonotype has a count of ten or more. The chain carries TRBV19 and TRBJ2-5; 10 bases map to TRBD2. V lost 8 bases to trimming and J lost 3 bases; unmatched junction nucleotides: 12. This CDR3 is 16 amino acids long. Per the germline V gene, CDR1 is LNHDA and CDR2 is SQIVND (reference sequence). The CDR3 nucleotides are TGTGCCAGTGGTCCTAGCGGGAGTTGGGGTAAAGAGACCCAGTACTTC. Its protein product is CASGPSGSWGKETQYF.

There are many counts of this clonotype. This chain joins TRBV6-6 and TRBJ2-3, with TRBD2 identical over 11 bases. Germline V gives CDR1 MNHNY, CDR2 SVGAGI (reference sequence). The junction had 11 bases not matched to a gene; V was cut back by 2 bases and J by 4 bases. The CDR3 length is 18 residues. CDR3 in amino acids: CASSYRATSGNRADTQYF. The CDR3 nucleotides are TGTGCCAGCAGTTACCGGGCGACTAGCGGGAACAGAGCAGATACGCAGTATTTT.

In its sample, this clonotype was seen many times. V gene TRBV28 combines with J gene TRBJ2-7; TRBD1 or TRBD2 may be the D gene (5 bases each). The CDR3 sequence is 17 residues long. The germline V gene has CDR1 MDHEN and CDR2 SYDVKM. V was clipped by 6 bases and J by 0 bases, with 21 bases between them. CDR3 nucleotide sequence: TGTGCCAGCAGCCTCCCTTTGACCCTCGGGGCCTCCTACGAGCAGTACTTC. The encoded protein is CASSLPLTLGASYEQYF. The full variable domain, in which reference TRBV28 and TRBJ2-7 provide the parts outside the CDR3, is DVKVTQSSRYLVKRTGEKVFLECVQDMDHENMFWYRQDPGLGLRLIYFSYDVKMKEKGDIPEGYSVSREKKERFSLILESASTNQTSMYLCASSLPLTLGASYEQYFGPGTRLTVT.

This clonotype was counted a few times. J is TRBJ2-2 and V is TRBV4-3, with 8 bases aligning to TRBD1. CDR3 size: 16 residues. Per the germline V gene, CDR1 is LGHNA and CDR2 is YSLEER. The J segment lost 4 bases and the V segment lost 1 base, leaving 5 bases of the junction unmatched. The CDR3 spells CASSQVQGAGTGELFF. The CDR3 DNA sequence: TGCGCCAGCAGCCAAGTCCAGGGGGCTGGCACCGGGGAGCTGTTTTTT.

This clonotype has ten or more counts. J is TRBJ1-6 and V is TRBV4-3; D is ambiguous. Looked up from germline, CDR1 is LGHNA and CDR2 is YSLEER. V lost 4 bases and J 0 bases, leaving 7 bases between the germline ends. The length of the CDR3 is 15 residues. CDR3 DNA: TGCGCCAGCAGCCCCGAATTCTCCTATAATTCACCCCTCCACTTT. This encodes CASSPEFSYNSPLHF.

The rearrangement links TRBV5-1 to TRBJ1-1; 8 positions agree with TRBD1. This CDR3 comprises 15 residues. Per germline, CDR1 SGHRS and CDR2 YFSETQ. J was trimmed by 1 base and V by 3 bases; bases with no gene match: 5. DNA of the CDR3: TGCGCCAGCAGCTCAACAGGGGGAGCGAACACTGAAGCTTTCTTT. Amino acid sequence: CASSSTGGANTEAFF. Variable domain in full (rest from reference TRBV5-1 and TRBJ1-1): KAGVTQTPRYLIKTRGQQVTLSCSPISGHRSVSWYQQTPGQGLQFLFEYFSETQRNKGNFPGRFSGRQFSNSRSEMNVSTLELGDSALYLCASSSTGGANTEAFFGQGTRLTVV.

This clonotype was observed at least ten times. The chain links TRBV28 to TRBJ1-6; D remains unclear. The V end lost 9 bases, the J end lost 6 bases, and 9 bases lay between the germline ends. Germline CDR1 reads MDHEN; CDR2 reads SYDVKM. This CDR3 is built from 12 residues. The CDR3 loop is CASRRSNSPLHF. CDR3 nucleotide sequence: TGTGCCAGTCGCAGGTCTAATTCACCCCTCCACTTT.

This clonotype was detected ten times or more. V and J are TRBV6-6 and TRBJ2-1; 8 bases fit TRBD2. CDR3 length: 14 amino acids. The J segment lost 6 bases and the V segment lost 6 bases, leaving 7 bases of the junction unmatched. Per the germline V gene, CDR1 is MNHNY and CDR2 is SVGAGI (reference sequence). CDR3 region: CASSGTSRTNEQFF. CDR3 coding DNA: TGTGCCAGCAGCGGGACTAGTCGGACCAATGAGCAGTTCTTC.

The chain is built from TRBV23-1 and TRBJ2-1; no firm D call. TRBV23-1 is noted as an ORF with a role that remains uncertain. V was cut by 2 bases and J by 15 bases, with 14 bases left in between. CDR3 length: 12 amino acids. The CDR3 sequence is CASSQATGRRFF. The CDR3, as DNA: TGCGCCAGCAGTCAAGCGACCGGGCGGCGGTTCTTC.

This clonotype was observed at least ten times. The chain employs TRBV20-1 and TRBJ2-3, with D tentatively TRBD1 or TRBD2 (5 bases each). V dropped 3 bases and J dropped 7 bases, with 17 bases sitting between them. From germline, CDR1 is DFQATT and CDR2 SNEGSKA (reference sequence). The CDR3 covers 14 residues. This CDR3 reads CSASYGQGGYTQYF. In DNA form, the CDR3 reads TGCAGTGCTAGCTACGGCCAGGGCGGGTATACGCAGTATTTT.

The chain employs TRBV24-1 and TRBJ2-2; TRBD1 aligns across 8 bases. Trimming cost V 7 bases and J 5 bases; bases outside gene matches: 5. CDR1 and CDR2 (germline): KGHDR, SFDVKD. The CDR3 runs to 14 residues. The DNA of the CDR3 is TGTGCCACCAGCGGACAGGGAAGGACCGGGGAGCTGTTTTTT. This gives the protein CATSGQGRTGELFF.

This clonotype was seen many times. V is TRBV7-8 and J is TRBJ1-1, with D possibly being TRBD1 (6 bases). Between the trimmed V and J ends, which lost 1 base and 7 bases, there was a span of 13 bases. The germline CDR1 and CDR2 sequences are SGHVS and FQNEAQ. The CDR3 length is 14 residues. This CDR3 is CASSLGAGAREAFF. The DNA of the CDR3 is TGTGCCAGCAGCTTAGGGGCAGGGGCGCGTGAAGCTTTCTTT.

This clonotype has ten or more counts. For the CDR3, the DNA is TGTGCCAGCAGCCACCCAGACACCGACACTGAAGCTTTCTTT. Translated: CASSHPDTDTEAFF. This chain joins TRBV6-2 or TRBV6-3 and TRBJ1-1; D is ambiguous. CDR3 length: 14 amino acids. The germline CDR1 and CDR2 sequences are MNHEY and SVGEGT. V lost 6 bases and J 3 bases, leaving 14 bases between the germline ends.

Ten or more counts support this clonotype. V gene TRBV27 combines with J gene TRBJ2-7; 13 nucleotides line up with TRBD2. The CDR3 consists of 14 residues. Looked up from germline, CDR1 is MNHEY and CDR2 is SMNVEV (reference sequence). V gave up 7 bases and J gave up 5 bases; unmatched junction bases: 5. As DNA, the CDR3 is TGTGCCAGCAATGGACTAGCGGGAGTCCACGAGCAGTACTTC. Protein sequence: CASNGLAGVHEQYF.

This rearrangement joins TRBV5-1 to TRBJ2-5, with 10 bases fitting TRBD1. CDR1 and CDR2 from the germline V gene are SGHRS and YFSETQ. Trimming at V came to 4 bases and at J to 4 bases, leaving 10 bases not matched to a gene. This CDR3 is built from 16 residues. This chain's CDR3 is CASSLIGQGDGETQYF. Here the CDR3 DNA reads TGCGCCAGCAGCCTAATAGGACAGGGGGATGGAGAGACCCAGTACTTC.